The sequence of this T cell receptor beta chain was determined in a study of OX40 agonist ivuxolimab in advanced cancers. Describing the broader study: Ivuxolimab, which targeted the costimulatory receptor OX40 (CD134), was an agonistic, fully human IgG2 monoclonal antibody. Intravenous ivuxolimab was administered to patients every 2 weeks at six dose levels: 0.01, 0.1, 0.3, 1.5, 3 and 10 mg/kg. The paper covers the monotherapy dose-escalation part of the phase I ivuxolimab trial, which included N of about 50 patients. In the dose-escalation cohort, around four fifths of patients were male, and the mean age was approximately 64 years, with a range of roughly 23 to 85. The point of sequencing TCRbeta in the periphery was to test whether ivuxolimab changed TCR sequence diversity and drove clonal T-cell expansion. Of the roughly 54 patients in dose escalation, 19 had hepatocellular carcinoma, around 15 had melanoma, 9 had renal cell carcinoma and 9 had head and neck cancer. Partial responses were achieved by three dose-escalation patients, of whom one had hepatocellular carcinoma and two had cutaneous melanoma. Patients were allowed to have had prior anti-PD-1, anti-PD-L1 or anti-CTLA-4 therapy, and approximately 40% of the dose-escalation patients had been treated with checkpoint inhibitors. Here is what the overall study found, with its caveats: Low levels of normalized T-cell clonal expansion were also shown by some nonresponding patients. In the 0.1-3.0 mg/kg groups, partial responders were among the patients with the lowest normalized peripheral clonal expansion, particularly in CD8+ T cells. At doses from 0.1 to 3.0 mg/kg, clonal expansion was seen in both CD4+ and CD8+ blood T cells between baseline and week 6. On average, CD8+ T cells showed more expanded clones than CD4+ T cells after ivuxolimab. Which antigens the clonally expanded peripheral T cells were specific for was not determined.

The trial excluded patients who had a history of autoimmune disease or who were on systemic immunosuppression. Peripheral blood for TCR sequencing was drawn from every dose cohort at baseline, at cycle 4 day 1 and at cycle 7 day 1. The samples were taken from a phase I, first-in-human, multicenter, open-label dose-escalation trial of ivuxolimab. Adults with locally advanced or metastatic melanoma, renal cell, hepatocellular, or head and neck squamous cell carcinoma were enrolled in the trial. Before TCR sequencing, CD4+ T cells and CD8+ T cells from peripheral blood were sorted into separate populations. For sequencing of the TCRbeta CDR3 region, genomic DNA was extracted from the sorted cells. The immunoSEQ Assay was used to sequence the TCRbeta CDR3 regions. TCRdb took this table from immuneACCESS and kept in-frame rearrangements with V and J called. Such tables lack part of the clones; where checked against another copy, unresolved V genes explain under half of the gap, and the rest is unexplained. The sample table holds fewer than 85,000 clones, of which more than 80% were seen once. Roughly 0.5% of the sample goes to the ten largest clones.

V loses 5 bases at its end and J loses 3 bases; junction bases beyond the gene matches: 6. The CDR3 covers 16 residues, taking in both the cysteine and the phenylalanine. CDR3 DNA only is kept here, 48 bases in frame from base 1. CDR1 and CDR2, per the germline V gene, are MDHEN and SYDVKM. With respect to this clone: There is no known antigen for this receptor. Within one base of it there is no much larger clone, and no base qualities were kept.

The sequenced sample was CD4+ or CD8+ T cells sorted from blood, obtained in a trial of the OX40 agonist ivuxolimab. This clonotype was sampled from an adult with an advanced solid tumor such as melanoma, head and neck, liver or kidney cancer. The rearrangement combines TRBV28 with TRBJ2-1; the central 11 bases match TRBD2. The nucleotides are TGTGCCAGCAGTGATCCGGGACTAGCGGTCTACAATGAGCAGTTCTTC. This yields the protein CASSDPGLAVYNEQFF.